These 27 T cell receptor beta chains came from one sample sequenced in a study of blood T cell repertoires in COVID-19. TCRdb keeps only in-frame clones here, not all; method: immunoSEQ multiplex PCR. The table records hundreds of thousands of clones, 65% to 90% of them present only once. The sample taken for sequencing was PBMCs or T cells enriched from blood (not recorded which). The receptors were gathered from a young woman who had been exposed to COVID-19.

The chain employs TRBV5-1 and TRBJ2-1; TRBD1 agrees at 10 bases. The V gene's germline CDR1 is SGHRS and CDR2 YFSETQ. The CDR3 loop spans 15 amino acids. Losses at the gene ends were 4 bases for V and 6 bases for J; bases not matched to a gene: 7. The CDR3 spells CASSIRDRGGNEQFF. DNA for the CDR3: TGCGCCAGCAGCATTAGGGACAGGGGAGGCAATGAGCAGTTCTTC.

The chain combines TRBV19 with TRBJ1-3; 11 bases agree with TRBD1. The CDR3 totals 19 residues. J was trimmed by 2 bases and V by 5 bases; bases with no gene match: 14. Germline V lookup: CDR1 LNHDA, CDR2 SQIVND (reference sequence). CDR3 in DNA: TGTGCCAGTAGTCCCTCGTCTTATCCGGGACAGGGGGCTGGAAACACCATATATTTT. Translation gives CASSPSSYPGQGAGNTIYF.

The rearrangement links TRBV14 to TRBJ2-7, with no clear D. The CDR3 has 13 residues. V was cut by 0 bases and J by 6 bases, with 9 bases left in between. Looked up from germline, CDR1 is SGHDN and CDR2 is FVKESK. The DNA for the CDR3 is TGTGCCAGCAGCCAAGATTGGTCGGGCGAGCAGTACTTC. Translation: CASSQDWSGEQYF.

Worth noting for this clone: Compared with germline, one end of the junction differs, possibly owing to a read error. The chain couples TRBV7-7 to TRBJ1-4, with 8 bases matching TRBD1. Germline-derived CDR1 and CDR2 are SSHAT and FNYEAQ (reference sequence). This CDR3 contains 16 residues. The CDR3 bases are TGTGCTAGCAGCCCCACAGGGGGTCCAACTAATGAAAAACTGTTTTTT. This translates into CASSPTGGPTNEKLFF.

The chain is built from TRBV7-6 and TRBJ2-5, with 9 bases lining up with TRBD1. From germline, CDR1 is SGHVS and CDR2 FNYEAQ. CDR3 size: 16 residues. J was trimmed by 5 bases and V by 6 bases; bases with no gene match: 13. The CDR3 loop reads CASRSTTGGSMETQYF. The CDR3 nucleotides read TGTGCCAGCAGGTCCACGACAGGGGGTTCGATGGAGACCCAGTACTTC. Variable domain in full (rest from reference TRBV7-6 and TRBJ2-5): GAGVSQSPRYKVTKRGQDVALRCDPISGHVSLYWYRQALGQGPEFLTYFNYEAQQDKSGLPNDRFSAERPEGSISTLTIQRTEQRDSAMYRCASRSTTGGSMETQYFGPGTRLLVL.

This chain links TRBV10-3 with TRBJ1-1, with D maybe TRBD1 (5 bases). Deletions cut 7 bases from V and 4 bases from J, with 16 bases between. The CDR3 has 14 residues. CDR1 is ENHRY, CDR2 SYGVKD, per germline. CDR3 region: CAIMREGKITEAFF. The CDR3 region has the DNA TGTGCCATCATGAGGGAGGGGAAGATCACTGAAGCTTTCTTT.

This clone was seen only once. The chain recombines TRBV6-4 with TRBJ2-1; D is perhaps TRBD2 (7 bases). The CDR3 runs 12 residues. Between the trimmed V and J ends, which lost 9 bases and 6 bases, there was a span of 12 bases. CDR1 is MRHNA, CDR2 SNTAGT, per germline. This CDR3 reads CARLGGGNEQFF. DNA of the CDR3: TGTGCCAGGTTAGGGGGGGGCAATGAGCAGTTCTTC.

The chain joins TRBV3-1 (or the pseudogene TRBV3-2) to TRBJ2-7, with D unresolved. V was clipped by 1 base and J by 2 bases, with 9 bases between them. Germline CDR1 is LGHDT and CDR2 is YNNKEL (reference sequence). The CDR3 has 14 residues. The chain's CDR3 is CASSQGAATYEQYF. In DNA, the CDR3 is TGTGCCAGCAGCCAAGGGGCAGCAACCTACGAGCAGTACTTC.

The J gene is TRBJ1-4, the V gene TRBV6-5; a possible D gene is TRBD1 (5 bases). The CDR3 covers 15 residues. V lost 2 bases to trimming and J lost 5 bases, with 12 bases between them. Germline CDR1 is MNHEY and CDR2 is SVGAGI. The CDR3 nucleotides are TGTGCCAGCAGTTACCACTCGGGGGGAAATGAAAAACTGTTTTTT. The encoded protein is CASSYHSGGNEKLFF.

V and J are TRBV19 and TRBJ1-2, with 10 bases aligning to TRBD1. Germline V CDR1 and CDR2: LNHDA, SQIVND (reference sequence). V shed 9 bases and J 1 base; nucleotides not matched to a gene: 8. The CDR3 sequence is 15 residues long. This chain's CDR3 is CASRRGTGVNYGYTF. The CDR3 region has the DNA TGTGCCAGCAGAAGGGGGACAGGGGTTAACTATGGCTACACCTTC.

The chain links TRBV9 to TRBJ2-7; 9 bases are shared with TRBD1. CDR1 SGDLS and CDR2 YYNGEE come from the germline V gene. V was pared by 4 bases and J by 3 bases, with 8 bases of the junction left unmatched. This CDR3 has 15 amino acids. The CDR3 loop is CASSPRGQGNYEQYF. The CDR3 DNA reads TGTGCCAGCAGCCCCCGGGGACAGGGCAACTACGAGCAGTACTTC. Variable domain in full (rest from reference TRBV9 and TRBJ2-7): DSGVTQTPKHLITATGQRVTLRCSPRSGDLSVYWYQQSLDQGLQFLIQYYNGEERAKGNILERFSAQQFPDLHSELNLSSLELGDSALYFCASSPRGQGNYEQYFGPGTRLTVT.

The J gene is TRBJ2-7, the V gene TRBV5-1, with D maybe TRBD1 (6 bases). V was clipped by 4 bases and J by 6 bases, with 8 bases between them. There are 11 residues in the CDR3. Looked up from germline, CDR1 is SGHRS and CDR2 is YFSETQ. The DNA of the CDR3 is TGCGCCAGCAGCGGCAGGGGCGAGCAGTACTTC. This gives the protein CASSGRGEQYF. Filled out from reference TRBV5-1 and TRBJ2-7, the complete variable domain reads KAGVTQTPRYLIKTRGQQVTLSCSPISGHRSVSWYQQTPGQGLQFLFEYFSETQRNKGNFPGRFSGRQFSNSRSEMNVSTLELGDSALYLCASSGRGEQYFGPGTRLTVT.

The chain links TRBV12-3 or TRBV12-4 to TRBJ1-1; 7 bases fit TRBD1. Unmatched junction bases numbered 0, after V lost 4 bases and J lost 4 bases. The CDR3 totals 12 residues. The CDR3 sequence: CASSWDSTEAFF. The CDR3 DNA is TGTGCCAGCAGTTGGGACAGCACTGAAGCTTTCTTT.

The chain is built from TRBV6-5 and TRBJ1-1; no clear D. The germline gives CDR1 MNHEY, CDR2 SVGAGI. The CDR3 loop spans 13 amino acids. Trimming took off 6 bases at V and 1 base at J, with 9 bases between the two ends. The CDR3 protein is CASRGSGNTEAFF. The DNA of the CDR3 is TGTGCCAGCAGGGGTTCGGGGAACACTGAAGCTTTCTTT.

This clone was seen once. The rearrangement joins TRBV13 to TRBJ2-7; TRBD1 is a possible D gene (6 bases). Deletions cut 4 bases from V and 5 bases from J, with 15 bases between. The CDR3 has 14 residues. The V gene's germline CDR1 is PRHDT and CDR2 FYEKMQ (reference sequence). CDR3 sequence reads: CASSYPGHLNEQYF. Written as DNA, the CDR3 is TGTGCCAGCAGCTATCCGGGACATCTCAACGAGCAGTACTTC.

This chain connects TRBV28 to TRBJ1-2; TRBD1 matches at 8 bases. CDR3 length equals 15 residues. Unmatched junction bases numbered 9, after V lost 5 bases and J lost 4 bases. CDR1 is MDHEN, CDR2 SYDVKM, per germline. The CDR3 nucleotides are TGTGCCAGCAGTGGACAGGGTTTAGGCAGCTATGGCTACACCTTC. Protein: CASSGQGLGSYGYTF.

J is TRBJ2-4 and V is TRBV19, with 8 bases aligning to TRBD1. CDR3 length: 16 amino acids. The V segment lost 4 bases and the J segment 8 bases; nucleotides outside the gene matches: 13. Germline V gene sequence: CDR1 LNHDA, CDR2 SQIVND (reference sequence). CDR3 coding DNA: TGTGCCAGTAGTACACGGACAGGGACCGGTTGGGACATTCAGTACTTC. Translated, it gives CASSTRTGTGWDIQYF.

The chain carries TRBV3-1 (or the pseudogene TRBV3-2) and TRBJ2-1; TRBD2 aligns across 8 bases. Germline-derived CDR1 and CDR2 are LGHDT and YNNKEL (reference sequence). The ends lost 7 bases at V and 8 bases at J; junction bases unmatched: 13. The CDR3 loop spans 15 amino acids. The CDR3 DNA reads TGTGCCAGCACCATTTCGGGGGGGCGTTCATATGAGCAGTTCTTC. Amino acid sequence: CASTISGGRSYEQFF.

V and J are TRBV6-5 and TRBJ1-2; 8 nucleotides align to TRBD1. The CDR3 has 15 residues. Germline loops: CDR1 MNHEY, CDR2 SVGAGI. The J segment lost 2 bases and the V segment lost 4 bases, leaving 6 bases of the junction unmatched. In DNA, the CDR3 is TGTGCCAGCAGTTCCCGACAGGGGACCAACTATGGCTACACCTTC. It codes for CASSSRQGTNYGYTF.

CDR3 sequence: CASSPPRDRGRRLNNEQFF. The CDR3, as DNA: TGTGCCAGCAGTCCTCCCCGGGACAGGGGGCGGCGGTTGAACAATGAGCAGTTCTTC. V usage is TRBV6-6 and J usage is TRBJ2-1; 12 nucleotides align to TRBD1. Germline V gene data show CDR1 as MNHNY and CDR2 as SVGAGI (reference sequence). CDR3 length: 19 residues. V lost 5 bases, J lost 5 bases, and 16 bases stayed unmatched.

Only one count was recorded for this clone. The CDR3: CASSHRTGKNIQYF. The CDR3 DNA is TGTGCCAGCAGCCACCGGACAGGGAAAAACATTCAGTACTTC. The V call is TRBV3-1 (or the pseudogene TRBV3-2), the J call TRBJ2-4; TRBD1 matches at 8 bases. The J segment lost 4 bases and the V segment lost 3 bases, leaving 2 bases of the junction unmatched. The CDR3 has 14 amino acids. Germline CDR1 and CDR2: LGHDT and YNNKEL (reference sequence).

V gene TRBV2 combines with J gene TRBJ1-1; D ambiguous. Germline-derived CDR1 and CDR2 are SNHLY and FYNNEI. V was clipped by 4 bases and J by 1 base, with 16 bases between them. This CDR3 has 16 residues. The chain's CDR3 is CASSADTGIGNTEAFF. The CDR3 DNA sequence: TGTGCCAGCAGTGCCGACACTGGCATAGGGAACACTGAAGCTTTCTTT.

V and J are TRBV6-6 and TRBJ1-3; D may be TRBD1 (6 bases). From germline, CDR1 is MNHNY and CDR2 SVGAGI (reference sequence). The CDR3 has 17 amino acids. Trimming pared 5 bases from V and 0 bases from J, leaving 17 bases between. The CDR3 sequence: CASSHHGQFSSGNTIYF. CDR3 nucleotide sequence: TGTGCCAGCAGTCACCACGGACAGTTCAGCTCTGGAAACACCATATATTTT.

This clone came up a few times. This rearrangement joins TRBV10-1 to TRBJ1-1; no clear D gene. Germline loops: CDR1 WNHNN, CDR2 SYGVQD (reference sequence). The V gene lost 2 bases and the J gene lost 2 bases, with 9 bases spanning the gap. This CDR3 has 14 amino acids. The CDR3 nucleotides are TGCGCCAGCAGTGAGAGCCCGGGAAACACTGAAGCTTTCTTT. It yields the protein CASSESPGNTEAFF.

The V call is TRBV7-2, the J call TRBJ2-5; TRBD2 matches at 9 bases. This CDR3 region has 16 residues. J gave up 6 bases and V 5 bases, and 13 bases lay outside the gene matches. CDR1 is SGHTA and CDR2 is FQGNSA in the germline V gene. CDR3 in DNA: TGTGCCAGCAGCAAAACTGGGCGGGGGGGCCGAAAGACCCAGTACTTC. Its protein product is CASSKTGRGGRKTQYF.

The chain links TRBV6-5 to TRBJ1-1; D possibly corresponds to TRBD1 (5 bases). The CDR3 is made up of 14 amino acids. From germline, CDR1 is MNHEY and CDR2 SVGAGI. V was clipped by 3 bases and J by 1 base, with 9 bases between them. CDR3 bases: TGTGCCAGCAGTTATGTACAGGCGAACACTGAAGCTTTCTTT. Translating gives CASSYVQANTEAFF.

V is TRBV29-1 and J is TRBJ1-1, with TRBD1 identical over 9 bases. The germline CDR1 and CDR2 sequences are SQVTM and ANQGSEA. Trimming cost V 5 bases and J 1 base; bases outside gene matches: 8. The length of the CDR3 is 15 residues. This chain's CDR3 is CSVPPRTGANTEAFF. DNA for the CDR3: TGCAGCGTTCCGCCCCGGACAGGGGCGAACACTGAAGCTTTCTTT.